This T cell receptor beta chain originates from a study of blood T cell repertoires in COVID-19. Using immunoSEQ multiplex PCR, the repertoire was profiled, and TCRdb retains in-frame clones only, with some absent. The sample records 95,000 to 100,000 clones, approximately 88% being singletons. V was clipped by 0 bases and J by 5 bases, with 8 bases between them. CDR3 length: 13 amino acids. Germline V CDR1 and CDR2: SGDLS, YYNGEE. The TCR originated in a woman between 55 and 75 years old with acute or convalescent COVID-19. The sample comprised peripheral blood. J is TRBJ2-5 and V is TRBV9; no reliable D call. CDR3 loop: CASSVAVEETQYF. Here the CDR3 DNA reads TGTGCCAGCAGCGTAGCGGTTGAGGAGACCCAGTACTTC.